This section outlines one T cell receptor beta chain sequence together with its context. The data were produced by immunoSEQ multiplex PCR, yet TCRdb's version contains in-frame clones alone and is incomplete. This repertoire shows hundreds of thousands of clones, roughly 80% found once; its top ten account for around 5%. Germline-derived CDR1 and CDR2 are KGHSH and LQKENI. Trimming removed 1 base from V and 2 bases from J; junction bases left unmatched: 5. The CDR3 length is 16 residues. This sample was included in a study of blood T cell repertoires in COVID-19. Sequenced sample: PBMCs or T cells enriched from blood (not recorded which). V is TRBV18 and J is TRBJ2-3; 8 bases agree with TRBD2. The receptor comes from a man aged 35 to 55 who had been exposed to COVID-19. CDR3 DNA: TGTGCCAGCTCACCACTTCTCGGGAGGGCCACAGATACGCAGTATTTT. Residues: CASSPLLGRATDTQYF.